Each of the 13 T cell receptor beta chains below was sequenced from the same sample in a study of blood T cell repertoires in COVID-19. Data came from immunoSEQ multiplex PCR; TCRdb stores just in-frame clones and leaves some out. The sample consists of about 150,000 clones, roughly 84% of them appearing once. The sequencing sample was made of peripheral blood. The origin of the receptors is a man aged 25-45 years with COVID-19, enrolled during active disease.

The V call is TRBV19, the J call TRBJ1-5, with 11 bases that match TRBD1. Trimming took 9 bases from V and 4 from J; bases not matched to a gene: 5. This CDR3 has 14 residues. The germline CDR1 and CDR2 sequences are LNHDA and SQIVND (reference sequence). The CDR3 spells CASSGTGGNQPQHF. The CDR3 DNA sequence: TGTGCCAGCTCCGGGACAGGGGGTAATCAGCCCCAGCATTTT.

The chain employs TRBV30 and TRBJ1-4, with D possibly matching TRBD1 (6 bases). CDR3 length equals 17 residues. Germline CDR1 and CDR2: GTSNPN and SVGIG (reference sequence). Trimming pared 3 bases from V and 5 bases from J, leaving 22 bases between. CDR3 sequence (DNA): TGTGCCTGGAGGGCAGGGGAACCCGGGGCCATAAATGAAAAACTGTTTTTT. Translation: CAWRAGEPGAINEKLFF. Full variable domain (remainder filled in from reference TRBV30 and TRBJ1-4): SQTIHQWPATLVQPVGSPLSLECTVEGTSNPNLYWYRQAAGRGLQLLFYSVGIGQISSEVPQNLSASRPQDRQFILSSKKLLLSDSGFYLCAWRAGEPGAINEKLFFGSGTQLSVL.

J is TRBJ1-5 and V is TRBV19; 12 bases are a match to TRBD1. The germline V gene encodes CDR1 LNHDA and CDR2 SQIVND (reference sequence). The CDR3 covers 17 residues. J lost 9 bases, V lost 8 bases, and 17 bases had no gene match. The CDR3 nucleotides read TGTGCCAGTCGAAAGGATCCGGGACAGGGGGCAAGAGGGCCCCAGCATTTT. It codes for CASRKDPGQGARGPQHF.

This clone was detected once. The chain is built from TRBV7-2 and TRBJ2-7; 7 nucleotides line up with TRBD1. CDR1 and CDR2 (germline): SGHTA, FQGNSA. The CDR3 has 17 amino acids. The V gene end was trimmed by 4 bases and the J gene end by 4 bases; junction bases not matched to a gene: 16. CDR3 coding DNA: TGTGCCAGCAGCTCCCGGGTTAGGGACAGAGGATCTTACGAGCAGTACTTC. Translated, it gives CASSSRVRDRGSYEQYF.

The chain uses TRBV30 and TRBJ2-1; 15 bases are a match to TRBD2. V dropped 3 bases and J dropped 1; count of bases not matched to a gene: 7. Germline V gene sequence: CDR1 GTSNPN, CDR2 SVGIG (reference sequence). This CDR3 region has 18 residues. The CDR3: CAWRGLAGGVLSYNEQFF. In DNA form, the CDR3 reads TGTGCCTGGAGGGGACTAGCGGGAGGCGTTCTTTCCTACAATGAGCAGTTCTTC.

This clone has just a few counts. The rearrangement links TRBV2 to TRBJ1-5; no reliable D call. Trimming stripped 4 bases from V and 4 bases from J, with 5 bases between. The germline gives CDR1 SNHLY, CDR2 FYNNEI. CDR3 length: 12 residues. For the CDR3, the DNA is TGTGCCAGCAGTGGGAGTAATCAGCCCCAGCATTTT. Its protein product is CASSGSNQPQHF.

The V and J genes are TRBV27 and TRBJ2-7; D is unclear. V was shortened by 2 bases and J by 3 bases, with 5 bases between the two germline ends. The CDR3 contains 12 residues. CDR1 MNHEY and CDR2 SMNVEV come from the germline V gene (reference sequence). In nucleotides, the CDR3 is TGTGCCAGCAGTTTAGGCGGCTACGAGCAGTACTTC. Protein product: CASSLGGYEQYF.

J is TRBJ1-5 and V is TRBV2; possible D gene TRBD1, 6 bases. CDR1 and CDR2 (germline): SNHLY, FYNNEI. V shed 9 bases and J shed 2 bases, with 14 bases lying between them. The CDR3 is 14 residues long. CDR3 DNA sequence: TGTGCCAGTACTTGGGGGCTAGGCAATCAGCCCCAGCATTTT. Translating gives CASTWGLGNQPQHF.

Written as DNA, the CDR3 is TGTGCCAGCAGCCGCACGAGGACAGGGAGCTCCTATAATTCACCCCTCCACTTT. It is translated as CASSRTRTGSSYNSPLHF. The genes are TRBV3-1 (or the pseudogene TRBV3-2) and TRBJ1-6; TRBD1 agrees at 8 bases. Germline values: CDR1 LGHDT, CDR2 YNNKEL (reference sequence). After removal of 4 bases from V and 0 bases from J, the junction contained 8 bases not matched to a gene. The CDR3 runs to 18 residues.

V usage is TRBV28 and J usage is TRBJ2-1, with 7 bases identical to TRBD1. Looked up from germline, CDR1 is MDHEN and CDR2 is SYDVKM. The CDR3 runs 13 residues. V shed 5 bases and J 6 bases; nucleotides not matched to a gene: 4. CDR3 amino acids: CASSEGQPNEQFF. The CDR3 DNA reads TGTGCCAGCAGTGAGGGACAGCCCAATGAGCAGTTCTTC.

V is TRBV7-9 and J is TRBJ2-1, with 7 positions matching TRBD2. The ends lost 5 bases at V and 2 bases at J; junction bases unmatched: 6. Germline CDR1 SEHNR, CDR2 FQNEAQ (reference sequence). CDR3 length: 15 residues. The CDR3 coding sequence is TGTGCCAGCAGCCTGCTAGCGGCCCCCTACAATGAGCAGTTCTTC. It yields the protein CASSLLAAPYNEQFF.

V and J are TRBV7-9 and TRBJ1-1; 7 bases map to TRBD1. Germline-derived CDR1 and CDR2 are SEHNR and FQNEAQ (reference sequence). CDR3 size: 14 residues. V gave up 4 bases and J gave up 4 bases; unmatched junction bases: 6. For the CDR3, the DNA is TGTGCCAGCAGCTCCCGACAGGGCGGCACTGAAGCTTTCTTT. Protein sequence: CASSSRQGGTEAFF.

Here the CDR3 reads CASSSSPSYGTEAFF. The CDR3 region has the DNA TGTGCCAGCAGCTCCTCCCCCTCCTACGGCACTGAAGCTTTCTTT. The gene calls are TRBV7-2 and TRBJ1-1; D gene ambiguous. V lost 4 bases, J lost 4 bases, and 16 bases lay in between. Germline-derived CDR1 and CDR2 are SGHTA and FQGNSA. This CDR3 is 15 amino acids long.